This T cell receptor beta chain was identified during a study of blood T cell repertoires in COVID-19. In germline, CDR1 is SEHNR, CDR2 FQNEAQ (reference sequence). CDR3 length: 13 amino acids. Trimming took 5 bases from V and 5 from J; bases not matched to a gene: 2. The repertoire was sequenced with immunoSEQ multiplex PCR; TCRdb's copy has only in-frame clones and lacks some. This table holds roughly 110,000 clones, 70% to 90% found once. This rearrangement joins TRBV7-9 to TRBJ1-5; TRBD1 matches 8 bases. The clonotype comes from a man aged 40-49 years with active or convalescent COVID-19. The sample was peripheral blood. CDR3 amino acids: CASSEQGDQPQHF. For the CDR3, the DNA is TGTGCCAGCAGCGAACAGGGGGATCAGCCCCAGCATTTT.